This T cell receptor (beta chain) was obtained from a study (dated by TCRdb to 2013 to 2016). Concerning the study at large: The study examined whether tumor-infiltrating Tregs in breast cancer are drawn from blood Tregs or arise in situ by conversion from other CD4+ T cell subsets.

Full-length TCR variable regions were amplified by 5' RACE PCR with constant-region reverse primers, and semi-nested PCR with Nested Universal Primer A was subsequently performed. Using the ReliaPrep RNA Cell Miniprep System, total RNA was extracted, and the SMARTer RACE 5'/3' Kit was then used to reverse transcribe the RNA into 5'RACE-ready cDNA. Full-length TCR alpha and beta libraries were barcoded with multiplex adaptors and sequenced on an Illumina MiSeq. Per the original workflow: For each of nine subset-tissue groups, sequencing data from the five patients were pooled, and the groups were compared by unsupervised clustering of TCR gene usage. Repertoire similarity was calculated with the Morisita-Horn index, weighting shared sequences by their contribution to each repertoire. Through fastp at Q25 and MiXCR, TCRdb rebuilt clones from the public reads, retaining in-frame beta chains. CDR3 protein sequences are deduplicated, and each keeps its most common genes and DNA. TCRdb's processing, not the authors', yielded these V and J calls. The sample data list about 61,000 distinct CDR3 sequences, and 30% of these were observed just once. The leading ten clones occupy around 2.5% of the sample.

As for this clonotype: This clone's antigen is unknown. Germline is not matched at one junction end, which may reflect a read error.

From the cysteine up to the phenylalanine, the CDR3 has a length of 13 residues. Kept here is only the CDR3 DNA, which spans 39 bases and is read in frame from base 1. For CDR1 and CDR2, the germline V gene lists SGHAT and FQNNGV. What the research found in general, with its limitations: The TCR alpha and beta sequences of tumor-infiltrating Tregs showed the greatest overlap with tumor naive CD4+ T cells, followed by blood naive CD4+ T cells. Rather than covering whole repertoires, validation in the larger cohort was restricted to a single TCR beta V-J rearrangement. In terms of TCR gene usage, tumor memory CD4+ T cells clustered together with blood and lymph node memory CD4+ cells, as well as with lymph node naive CD4+ cells.

The Miltenyi Naive CD4+ T Cell Isolation kit was used to purify naive CD4+ T cells, and Tregs were depleted with CD25 microbeads. Tregs, naive and memory CD4+ T cells from tumor, blood and ipsilateral draining lymph nodes of a few breast cancer patients underwent full-length TCR alpha and beta sequencing. Tumor tissue, along with lymph nodes from ipsilateral axillary dissection, was perfused with PBS, minced, and then digested using collagenase I and hyaluronidase. Sorted cell populations were confirmed by FACS to exceed 90% purity. Recombination joined TRBV11-2 with TRBJ2-7; TRBD1 lines up with 9 middle nucleotides. Specimen: tumor-infiltrating naive CD4+ T cells sorted from the breast tumor. The intended sense of this specimen's cell subset or site label: naive CD4+ T cells, CD4+CD45RA+CD25-. The receptor was derived from a female donor with breast cancer. This receptor has the CDR3 CANSLEQGASSWF. The DNA sequence is given as TGTGCCAACAGCTTAGAACAGGGGGCGAGCAGTTGGTTC.